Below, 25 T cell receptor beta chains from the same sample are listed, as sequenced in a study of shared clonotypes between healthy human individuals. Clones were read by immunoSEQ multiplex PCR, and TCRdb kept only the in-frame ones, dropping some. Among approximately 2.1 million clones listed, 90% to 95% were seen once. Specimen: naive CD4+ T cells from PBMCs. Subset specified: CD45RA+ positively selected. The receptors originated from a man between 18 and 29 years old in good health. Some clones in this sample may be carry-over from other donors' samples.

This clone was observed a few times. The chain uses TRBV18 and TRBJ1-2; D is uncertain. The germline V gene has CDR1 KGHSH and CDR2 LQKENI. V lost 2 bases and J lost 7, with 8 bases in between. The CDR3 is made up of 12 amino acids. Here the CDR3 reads CASSPVEGGYTF. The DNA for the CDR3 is TGTGCCAGCTCACCAGTGGAGGGTGGCTACACCTTC.

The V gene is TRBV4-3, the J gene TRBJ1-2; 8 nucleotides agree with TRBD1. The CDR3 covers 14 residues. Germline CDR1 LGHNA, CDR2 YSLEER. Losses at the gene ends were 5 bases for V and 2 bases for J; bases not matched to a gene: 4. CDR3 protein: CASSKRQGNYGYTF. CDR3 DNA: TGCGCCAGCAGCAAACGACAGGGGAACTATGGCTACACCTTC.

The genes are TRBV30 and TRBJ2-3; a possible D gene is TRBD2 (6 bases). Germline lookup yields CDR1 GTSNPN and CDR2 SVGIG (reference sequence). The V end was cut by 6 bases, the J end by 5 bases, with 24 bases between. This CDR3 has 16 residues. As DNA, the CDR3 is TGTGCCTGCACGGAGGGCAATCCGGGACGGGGAGATACGCAGTATTTT. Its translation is CACTEGNPGRGDTQYF.

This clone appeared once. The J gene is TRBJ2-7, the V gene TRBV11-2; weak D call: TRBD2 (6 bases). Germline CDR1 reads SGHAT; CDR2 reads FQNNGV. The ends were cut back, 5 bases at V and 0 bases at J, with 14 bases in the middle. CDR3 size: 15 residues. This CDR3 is CASSPRWGDSYEQYF. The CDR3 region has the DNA TGTGCCAGCAGCCCCAGATGGGGGGACTCCTACGAGCAGTACTTC.

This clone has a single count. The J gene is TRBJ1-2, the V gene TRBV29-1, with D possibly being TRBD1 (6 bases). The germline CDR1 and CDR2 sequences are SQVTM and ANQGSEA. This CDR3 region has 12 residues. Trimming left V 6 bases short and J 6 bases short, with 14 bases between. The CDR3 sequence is CSVGGGTNGYTF. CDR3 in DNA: TGCAGCGTGGGAGGGGGAACGAATGGCTACACCTTC.

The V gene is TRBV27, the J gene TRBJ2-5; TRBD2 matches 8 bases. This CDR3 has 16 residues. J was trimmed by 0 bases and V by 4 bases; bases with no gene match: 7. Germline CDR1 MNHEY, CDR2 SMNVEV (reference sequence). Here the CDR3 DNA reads TGTGCCAGCAGTTCGGTGCGTAGCGGGAACCAAGAGACCCAGTACTTC. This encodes CASSSVRSGNQETQYF.

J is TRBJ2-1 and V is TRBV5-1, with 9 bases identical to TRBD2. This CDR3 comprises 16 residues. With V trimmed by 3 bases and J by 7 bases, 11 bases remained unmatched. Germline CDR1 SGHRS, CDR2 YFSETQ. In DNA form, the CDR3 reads TGCGCCAGCAGCTCCAATCCGGGACTAGCTCAGAATGAGCAGTTCTTC. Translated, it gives CASSSNPGLAQNEQFF.

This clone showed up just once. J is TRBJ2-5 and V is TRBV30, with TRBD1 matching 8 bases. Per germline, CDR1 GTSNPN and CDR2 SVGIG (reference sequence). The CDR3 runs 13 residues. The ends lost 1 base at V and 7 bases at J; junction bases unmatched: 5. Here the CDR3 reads CAWSAGGLGTQYF. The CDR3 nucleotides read TGTGCCTGGAGTGCAGGGGGCCTCGGGACCCAGTACTTC. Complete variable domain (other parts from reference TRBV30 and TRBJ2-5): SQTIHQWPATLVQPVGSPLSLECTVEGTSNPNLYWYRQAAGRGLQLLFYSVGIGQISSEVPQNLSASRPQDRQFILSSKKLLLSDSGFYLCAWSAGGLGTQYFGPGTRLLVL.

The CDR3 DNA reads as TGTGCCAGCAGCAAAAGACAGGAGAATGAAAAACTGTTTTTT. Translating it yields CASSKRQENEKLFF. The V gene is TRBV5-6, the J gene TRBJ1-4, with D perhaps TRBD1 (6 bases). V lost 4 bases and J 5 bases, leaving 12 bases between the germline ends. The germline V gene has CDR1 SGHDT and CDR2 YYEEEE. The CDR3 loop spans 14 amino acids.

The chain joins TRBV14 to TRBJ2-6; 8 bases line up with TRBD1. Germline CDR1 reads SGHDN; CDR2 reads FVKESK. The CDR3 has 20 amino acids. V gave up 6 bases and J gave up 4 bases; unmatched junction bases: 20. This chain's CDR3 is CASSQPWTGWKTLGANVLTF. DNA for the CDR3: TGTGCCAGCAGTCAACCTTGGACAGGGTGGAAGACTCTGGGGGCCAACGTCCTGACTTTC.

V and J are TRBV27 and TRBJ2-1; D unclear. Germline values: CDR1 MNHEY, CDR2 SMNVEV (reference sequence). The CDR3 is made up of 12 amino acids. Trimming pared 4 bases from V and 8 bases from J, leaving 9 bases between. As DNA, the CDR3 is TGTGCCAGCAGTTATAGATGGGATGAGCAGTTCTTC. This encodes CASSYRWDEQFF.

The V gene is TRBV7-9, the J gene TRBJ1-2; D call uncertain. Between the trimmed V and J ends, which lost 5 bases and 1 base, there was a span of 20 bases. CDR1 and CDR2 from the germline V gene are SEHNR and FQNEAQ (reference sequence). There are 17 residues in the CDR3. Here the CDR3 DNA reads TGTGCCAGCAGCCCCACAGCTACCACCGGTCTTAACTATGGCTACACCTTC. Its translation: CASSPTATTGLNYGYTF.

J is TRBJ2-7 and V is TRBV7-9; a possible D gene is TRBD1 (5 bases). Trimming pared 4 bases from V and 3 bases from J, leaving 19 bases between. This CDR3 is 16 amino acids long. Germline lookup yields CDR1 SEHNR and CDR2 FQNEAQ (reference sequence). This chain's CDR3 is CASSSAADIGRYEQYF. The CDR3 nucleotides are TGTGCCAGCAGCTCTGCCGCGGACATCGGCCGCTACGAGCAGTACTTC.

The CDR3 loop reads CASSATGGRNQPQHF. CDR3 DNA: TGTGCCAGCAGCGCGACAGGGGGGAGGAATCAGCCCCAGCATTTT. The chain carries TRBV14 and TRBJ1-5; 9 nucleotides align to TRBD1. This CDR3 spans 15 amino acids. The V gene's germline CDR1 is SGHDN and CDR2 FVKESK. The trim removed 5 bases at V and 4 bases at J, leaving 6 bases unmatched.

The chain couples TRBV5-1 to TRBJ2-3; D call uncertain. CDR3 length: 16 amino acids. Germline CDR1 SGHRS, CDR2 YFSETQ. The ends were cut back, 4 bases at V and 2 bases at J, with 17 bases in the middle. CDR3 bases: TGCGCCAGCAGCGCTCCGGGTGGCGATTACACAGATACGCAGTATTTT. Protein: CASSAPGGDYTDTQYF.

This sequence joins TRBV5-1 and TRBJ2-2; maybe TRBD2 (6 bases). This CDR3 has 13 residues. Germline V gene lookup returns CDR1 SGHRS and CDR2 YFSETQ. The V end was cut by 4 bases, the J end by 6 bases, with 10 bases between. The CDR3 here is CASSPTGAGELFF. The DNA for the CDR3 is TGCGCCAGCAGCCCTACGGGGGCCGGGGAGCTGTTTTTT.

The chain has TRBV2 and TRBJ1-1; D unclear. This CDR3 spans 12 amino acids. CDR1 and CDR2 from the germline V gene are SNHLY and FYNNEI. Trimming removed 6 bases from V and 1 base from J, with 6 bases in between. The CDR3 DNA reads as TGTGCCAGCAGGCTCTGGAACACTGAAGCTTTCTTT. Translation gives CASRLWNTEAFF.

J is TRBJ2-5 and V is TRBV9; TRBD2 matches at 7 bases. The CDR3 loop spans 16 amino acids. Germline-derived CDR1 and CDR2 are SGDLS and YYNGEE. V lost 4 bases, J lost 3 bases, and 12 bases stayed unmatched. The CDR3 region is CASSPPPWGREETQYF. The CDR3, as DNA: TGTGCCAGCAGCCCCCCCCCTTGGGGGAGGGAAGAGACCCAGTACTTC.

DNA of the CDR3: TGTGCCAGCAGAAACGCGGGAGTCGGGGAGCAGTACTTC. As protein: CASRNAGVGEQYF. The chain recombines TRBV27 with TRBJ2-7, with TRBD2 matching over 7 bases. CDR3 length: 13 amino acids. Germline loops: CDR1 MNHEY, CDR2 SMNVEV (reference sequence). Trimming at V came to 6 bases and at J to 7 bases, leaving 9 bases not matched to a gene.

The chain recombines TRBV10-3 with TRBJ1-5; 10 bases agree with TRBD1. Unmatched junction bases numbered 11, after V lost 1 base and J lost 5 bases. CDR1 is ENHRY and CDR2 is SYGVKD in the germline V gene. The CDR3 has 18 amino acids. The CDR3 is CAISEFYRGQGLDQPQHF. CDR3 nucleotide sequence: TGTGCCATCAGTGAGTTCTACCGGGGACAGGGGTTGGATCAGCCCCAGCATTTT.

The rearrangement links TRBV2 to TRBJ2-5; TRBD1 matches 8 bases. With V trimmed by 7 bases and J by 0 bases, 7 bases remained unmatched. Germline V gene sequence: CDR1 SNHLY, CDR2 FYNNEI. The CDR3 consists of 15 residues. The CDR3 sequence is CASTRGDRYQETQYF. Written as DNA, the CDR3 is TGTGCCAGCACCAGAGGGGACAGGTACCAAGAGACCCAGTACTTC. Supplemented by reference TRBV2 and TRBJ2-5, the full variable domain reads EPEVTQTPSHQVTQMGQEVILRCVPISNHLYFYWYRQILGQKVEFLVSFYNNEISEKSEIFDDQFSVERPDGSNFTLKIRSTKLEDSAMYFCASTRGDRYQETQYFGPGTRLLVL.

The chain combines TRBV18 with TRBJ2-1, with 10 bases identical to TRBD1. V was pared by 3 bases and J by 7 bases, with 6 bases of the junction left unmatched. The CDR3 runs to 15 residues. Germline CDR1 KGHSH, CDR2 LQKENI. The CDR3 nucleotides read TGTGCCAGCTCACCCCTCGACAGGGGGCTTAATGAGCAGTTCTTC. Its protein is CASSPLDRGLNEQFF.

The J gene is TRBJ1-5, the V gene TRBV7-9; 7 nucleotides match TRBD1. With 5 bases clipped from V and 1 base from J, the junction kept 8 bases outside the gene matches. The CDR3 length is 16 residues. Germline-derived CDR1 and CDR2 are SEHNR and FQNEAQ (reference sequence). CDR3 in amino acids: CASSDNRGGSNQPQHF. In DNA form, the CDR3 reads TGTGCCAGCAGCGACAACAGGGGTGGAAGCAATCAGCCCCAGCATTTT.

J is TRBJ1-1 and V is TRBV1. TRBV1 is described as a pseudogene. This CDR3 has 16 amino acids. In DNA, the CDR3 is TGCACCAGCAGCCAAGATCTGCGGGCCTTGAACACTGAAGCTTTCTTT. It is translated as CTSSQDLRALNTEAFF.

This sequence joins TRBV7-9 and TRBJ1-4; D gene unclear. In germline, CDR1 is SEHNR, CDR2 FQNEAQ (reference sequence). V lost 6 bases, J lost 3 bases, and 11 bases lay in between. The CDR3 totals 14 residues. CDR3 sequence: CASSRILSNEKLFF. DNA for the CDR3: TGTGCCAGCAGTCGAATTTTATCTAATGAAAAACTGTTTTTT.